The 5 T cell receptor beta chains below were found in one sample sequenced in a study of T cell responses to AZD1222 COVID-19 vaccine. Using immunoSEQ multiplex PCR, the repertoire was profiled, and TCRdb retains in-frame clones only, with some absent. The sample includes approximately 50,000 clones, 86% of them seen just once. The sequencing here drew on peripheral blood, taken 28 days after the second AZD1222 dose. These receptors came from an adult who received the AZD1222 COVID-19 vaccine.

This chain connects TRBV28 to TRBJ1-2; D is undetermined. Germline V gene sequence: CDR1 MDHEN, CDR2 SYDVKM. The V gene lost 1 base and the J gene lost 2 bases, with 11 bases spanning the gap. The CDR3 totals 15 residues. This chain's CDR3 is CASSLSHGRNYGYTF. The CDR3 nucleotides read TGTGCCAGCAGTTTATCTCACGGGAGGAACTATGGCTACACCTTC.

This chain connects TRBV19 to TRBJ1-2; no firm D call. The CDR3 runs 13 residues. Trimming stripped 3 bases from V and 8 bases from J, with 13 bases between. Germline V gene sequence: CDR1 LNHDA, CDR2 SQIVND (reference sequence). CDR3 nucleotides: TGTGCCAGTAGTATCTCAGCGCGGAGCGGCTACACCTTC. Encoded protein: CASSISARSGYTF. The complete variable domain, with remaining parts taken from reference TRBV19 and TRBJ1-2, reads DGGITQSPKYLFRKEGQNVTLSCEQNLNHDAMYWYRQDPGQGLRLIYYSQIVNDFQKGDIAEGYSVSREKKESFPLTVTSAQKNPTAFYLCASSISARSGYTFGSGTRLTVV.

This clone was recorded a few times. This chain joins TRBV6-6 and TRBJ1-6; D call uncertain. Germline values: CDR1 MNHNY, CDR2 SVGAGI (reference sequence). V lost 5 bases, J lost 0 bases, and 11 bases lay in between. The CDR3 is 16 amino acids. DNA for the CDR3: TGTGCCAGCAGTCCCTTTTTCCTCTCCTATAATTCACCCCTCCACTTT. Protein sequence: CASSPFFLSYNSPLHF.

The rearrangement joins TRBV5-5 to TRBJ2-7; a weak D match, TRBD1 (5 bases). CDR1 SGHKS and CDR2 YYEKEE come from the germline V gene (reference sequence). There are 15 residues in the CDR3. V lost 0 bases to trimming and J lost 2 bases, with 12 bases between them. The CDR3 here is CASSLVWAGTYEQYF. The CDR3 region has the DNA TGTGCCAGCAGCTTGGTGTGGGCAGGGACCTACGAGCAGTACTTC. The entire variable domain, with the rest obtained from reference TRBV5-5 and TRBJ2-7, is as follows: DAGVTQSPTHLIKTRGQQVTLRCSPISGHKSVSWYQQVLGQGPQFIFQYYEKEERGRGNFPDRFSARQFPNYSSELNVNALLLGDSALYLCASSLVWAGTYEQYFGPGTRLTVT.

Here the CDR3 reads CASSSRQGATYEQYF. The CDR3 nucleotides are TGTGCCAGCAGCTCGAGACAGGGGGCGACGTACGAGCAGTACTTC. The V gene is TRBV13, the J gene TRBJ2-7, with 10 bases fitting TRBD1. Germline V gene lookup returns CDR1 PRHDT and CDR2 FYEKMQ (reference sequence). This CDR3 is 15 amino acids long. The junction had 7 bases not matched to a gene; V was cut back by 4 bases and J by 4 bases.